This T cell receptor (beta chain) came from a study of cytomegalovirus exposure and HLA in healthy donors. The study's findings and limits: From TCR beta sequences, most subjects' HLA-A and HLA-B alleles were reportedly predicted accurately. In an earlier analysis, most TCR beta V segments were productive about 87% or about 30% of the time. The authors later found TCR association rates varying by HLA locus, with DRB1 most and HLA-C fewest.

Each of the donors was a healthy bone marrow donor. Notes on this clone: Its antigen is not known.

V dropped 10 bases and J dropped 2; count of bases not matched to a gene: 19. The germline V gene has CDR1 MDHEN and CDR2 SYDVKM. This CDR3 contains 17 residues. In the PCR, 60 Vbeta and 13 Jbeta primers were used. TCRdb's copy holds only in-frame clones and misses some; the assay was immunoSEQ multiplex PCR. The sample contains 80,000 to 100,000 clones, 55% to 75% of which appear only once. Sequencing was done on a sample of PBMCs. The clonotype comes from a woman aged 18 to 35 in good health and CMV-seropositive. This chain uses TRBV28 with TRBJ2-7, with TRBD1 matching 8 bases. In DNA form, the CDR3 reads TGTGCCACCTTTCCTGTTTTCAGGACAGGGTTGACCTACGAGCAGTACTTC. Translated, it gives CATFPVFRTGLTYEQYF. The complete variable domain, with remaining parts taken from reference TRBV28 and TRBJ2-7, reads DVKVTQSSRYLVKRTGEKVFLECVQDMDHENMFWYRQDPGLGLRLIYFSYDVKMKEKGDIPEGYSVSREKKERFSLILESASTNQTSMYLCATFPVFRTGLTYEQYFGPGTRLTVT.